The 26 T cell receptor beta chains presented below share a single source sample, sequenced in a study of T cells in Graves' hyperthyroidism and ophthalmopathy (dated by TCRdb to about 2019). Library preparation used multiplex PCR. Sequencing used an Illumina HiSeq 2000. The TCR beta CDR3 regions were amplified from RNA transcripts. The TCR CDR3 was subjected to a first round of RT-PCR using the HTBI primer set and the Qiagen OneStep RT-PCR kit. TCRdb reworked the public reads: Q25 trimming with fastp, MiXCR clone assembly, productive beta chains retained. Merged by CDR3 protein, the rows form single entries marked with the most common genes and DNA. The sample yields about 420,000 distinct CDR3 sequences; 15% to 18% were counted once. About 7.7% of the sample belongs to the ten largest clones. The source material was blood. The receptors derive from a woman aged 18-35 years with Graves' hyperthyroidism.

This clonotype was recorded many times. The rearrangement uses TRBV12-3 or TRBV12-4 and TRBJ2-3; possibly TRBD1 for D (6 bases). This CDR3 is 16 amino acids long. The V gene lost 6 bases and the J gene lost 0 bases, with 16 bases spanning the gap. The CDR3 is CASSDRFRTSTDTQYF. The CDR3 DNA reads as TGTGCCAGCAGCGACAGGTTCAGGACTAGCACAGATACGCAGTATTTT.

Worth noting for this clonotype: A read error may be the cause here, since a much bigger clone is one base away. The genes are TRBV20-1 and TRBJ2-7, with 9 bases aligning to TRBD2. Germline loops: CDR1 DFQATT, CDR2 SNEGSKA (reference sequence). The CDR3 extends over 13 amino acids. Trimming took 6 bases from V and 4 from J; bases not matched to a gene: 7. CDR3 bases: TGCAGTGCCAGCGGGACTAGCTTTTACGAGCAGTACTTC. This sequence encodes CSASGTSFYEQYF.

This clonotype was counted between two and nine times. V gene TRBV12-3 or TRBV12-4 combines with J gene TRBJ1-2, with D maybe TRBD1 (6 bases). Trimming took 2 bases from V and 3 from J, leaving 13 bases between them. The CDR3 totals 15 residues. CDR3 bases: TGTGCCAGCAGTTTACTCTACAGGGCTTACTATGGCTACACCTTC. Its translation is CASSLLYRAYYGYTF.

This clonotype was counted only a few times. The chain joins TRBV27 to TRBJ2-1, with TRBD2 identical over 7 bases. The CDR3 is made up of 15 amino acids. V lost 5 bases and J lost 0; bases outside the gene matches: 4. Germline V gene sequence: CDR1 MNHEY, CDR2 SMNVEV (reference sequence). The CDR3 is CASSRGVFSYNEQFF. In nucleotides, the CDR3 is TGTGCCAGCAGTCGGGGGGTATTCTCCTACAATGAGCAGTTCTTC.

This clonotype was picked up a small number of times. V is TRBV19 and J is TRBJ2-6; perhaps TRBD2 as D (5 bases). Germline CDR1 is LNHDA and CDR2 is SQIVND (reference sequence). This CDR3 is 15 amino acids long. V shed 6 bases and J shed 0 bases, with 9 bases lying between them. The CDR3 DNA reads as TGTGCCAGTAGGGACTTGGCCTCTGGGGCCAACGTCCTGACTTTC. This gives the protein CASRDLASGANVLTF.

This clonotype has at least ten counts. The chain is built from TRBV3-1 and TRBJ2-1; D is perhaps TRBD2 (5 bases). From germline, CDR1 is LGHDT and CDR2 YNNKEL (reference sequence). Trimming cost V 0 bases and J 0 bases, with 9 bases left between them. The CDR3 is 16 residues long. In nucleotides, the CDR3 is TGTGCCAGCAGCCAAGAATGGGAGACCTCCTACAATGAGCAGTTCTTC. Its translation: CASSQEWETSYNEQFF.

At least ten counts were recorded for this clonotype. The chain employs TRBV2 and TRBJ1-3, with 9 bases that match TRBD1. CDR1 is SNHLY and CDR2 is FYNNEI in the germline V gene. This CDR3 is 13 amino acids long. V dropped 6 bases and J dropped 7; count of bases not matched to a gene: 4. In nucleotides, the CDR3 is TGTGCCAGCAGAGGACAGGGGTTGAACACCATATATTTT. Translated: CASRGQGLNTIYF. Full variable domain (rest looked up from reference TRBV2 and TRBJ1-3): EPEVTQTPSHQVTQMGQEVILRCVPISNHLYFYWYRQILGQKVEFLVSFYNNEISEKSEIFDDQFSVERPDGSNFTLKIRSTKLEDSAMYFCASRGQGLNTIYFGEGSWLTVV.

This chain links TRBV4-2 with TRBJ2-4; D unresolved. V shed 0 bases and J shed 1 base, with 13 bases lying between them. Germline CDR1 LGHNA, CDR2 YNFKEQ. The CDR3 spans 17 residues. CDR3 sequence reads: CASSQDRTARAKNIQYF. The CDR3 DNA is TGTGCCAGCAGCCAAGATCGGACGGCACGGGCCAAAAACATTCAGTACTTC.

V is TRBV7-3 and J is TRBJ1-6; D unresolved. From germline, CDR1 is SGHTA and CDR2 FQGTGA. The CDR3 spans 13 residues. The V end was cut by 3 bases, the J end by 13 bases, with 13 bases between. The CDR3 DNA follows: TGTGCCAGCAGCTTCTCAACCTTCTCCCCCCTCCACTTT. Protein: CASSFSTFSPLHF. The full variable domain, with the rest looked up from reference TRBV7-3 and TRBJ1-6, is GAGVSQTPSNKVTEKGKYVELRCDPISGHTALYWYRQSLGQGPEFLIYFQGTGAADDSGLPNDRFFAVRPEGSVSTLKIQRTERGDSAVYLCASSFSTFSPLHFGNGTRLTVT.

As DNA, the CDR3 is TGTGCCAGCAGCGTAGGAGGCAAGAGCACAGATACGCAGTATTTT. The encoded protein is CASSVGGKSTDTQYF. This chain connects TRBV9 to TRBJ2-3, with D uncertain. Trimming removed 0 bases from V and 0 bases from J, with 8 bases in between. The germline gives CDR1 SGDLS, CDR2 YYNGEE. There are 15 residues in the CDR3.

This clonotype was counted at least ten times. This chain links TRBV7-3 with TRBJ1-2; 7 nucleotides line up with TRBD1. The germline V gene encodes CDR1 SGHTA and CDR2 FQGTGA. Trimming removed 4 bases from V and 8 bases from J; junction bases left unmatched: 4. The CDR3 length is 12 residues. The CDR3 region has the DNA TGTGCCAGCAGCTCAGACAGGGAAGGCTACACCTTC. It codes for CASSSDREGYTF.

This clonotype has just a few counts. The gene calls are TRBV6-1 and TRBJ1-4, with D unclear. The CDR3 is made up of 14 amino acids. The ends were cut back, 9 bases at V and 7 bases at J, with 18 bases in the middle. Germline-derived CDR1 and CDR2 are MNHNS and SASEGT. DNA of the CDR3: TGTGCCAGTCAAAACGGTCTCATGAGTGAAAAACTGTTTTTT. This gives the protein CASQNGLMSEKLFF.

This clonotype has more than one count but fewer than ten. CDR3 amino acids: CASSQDGYSRNTIYF. The CDR3 DNA sequence: TGTGCCAGCAGCCAAGATGGATACAGCAGAAACACCATATATTTT. This sequence joins TRBV3-1 and TRBJ1-3; no clear D gene. The V end was cut by 0 bases, the J end by 5 bases, with 11 bases between. Germline V gives CDR1 LGHDT, CDR2 YNNKEL (reference sequence). The CDR3 extends over 15 amino acids.

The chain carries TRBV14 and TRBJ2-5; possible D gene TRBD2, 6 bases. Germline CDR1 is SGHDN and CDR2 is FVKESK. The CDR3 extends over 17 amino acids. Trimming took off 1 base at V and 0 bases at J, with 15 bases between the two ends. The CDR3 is CASSQGRDQSYQETQYF. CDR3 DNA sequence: TGTGCCAGCAGCCAAGGGAGGGACCAGAGCTACCAAGAGACCCAGTACTTC. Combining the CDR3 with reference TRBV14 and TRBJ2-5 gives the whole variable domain EAGVTQFPSHSVIEKGQTVTLRCDPISGHDNLYWYRRVMGKEIKFLLHFVKESKQDESGMPNNRFLAERTGGTYSTLKVQPAELEDSGVYFCASSQGRDQSYQETQYFGPGTRLLVL.

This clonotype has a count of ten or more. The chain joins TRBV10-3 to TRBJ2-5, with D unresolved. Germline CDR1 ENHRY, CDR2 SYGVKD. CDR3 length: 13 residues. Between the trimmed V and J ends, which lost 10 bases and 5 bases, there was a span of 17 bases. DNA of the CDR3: TGTGCCACCGCGAACACAATATGGGAGACCCAGTACTTC. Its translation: CATANTIWETQYF.

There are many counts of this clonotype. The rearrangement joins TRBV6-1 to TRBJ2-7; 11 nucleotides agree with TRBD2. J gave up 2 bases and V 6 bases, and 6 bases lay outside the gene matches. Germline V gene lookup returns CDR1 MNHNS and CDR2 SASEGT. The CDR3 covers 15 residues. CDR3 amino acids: CASRRGTSGTYEQYF. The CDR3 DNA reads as TGTGCCAGCAGGCGGGGGACTAGCGGAACCTACGAGCAGTACTTC.

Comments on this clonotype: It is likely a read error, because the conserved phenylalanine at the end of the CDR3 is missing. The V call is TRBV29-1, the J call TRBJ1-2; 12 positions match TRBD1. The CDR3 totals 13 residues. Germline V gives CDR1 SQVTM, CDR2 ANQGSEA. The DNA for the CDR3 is TGCAGTATCCGGGGACAGGGGGCAGGGGGCTACACCCTC. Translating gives CSIRGQGAGGYTL.

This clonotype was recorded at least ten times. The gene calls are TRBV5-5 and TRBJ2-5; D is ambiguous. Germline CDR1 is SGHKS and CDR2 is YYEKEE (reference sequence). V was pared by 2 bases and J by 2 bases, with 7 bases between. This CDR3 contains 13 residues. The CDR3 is CASSFGRQETQYF. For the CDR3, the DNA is TGTGCCAGCAGCTTTGGCAGGCAAGAGACCCAGTACTTC.

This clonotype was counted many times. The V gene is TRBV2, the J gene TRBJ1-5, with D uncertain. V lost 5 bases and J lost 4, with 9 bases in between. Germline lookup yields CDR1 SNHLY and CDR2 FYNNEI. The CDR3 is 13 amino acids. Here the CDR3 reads CASSTQANQPQHF. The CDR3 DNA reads TGTGCCAGCAGTACTCAGGCAAATCAGCCCCAGCATTTT.

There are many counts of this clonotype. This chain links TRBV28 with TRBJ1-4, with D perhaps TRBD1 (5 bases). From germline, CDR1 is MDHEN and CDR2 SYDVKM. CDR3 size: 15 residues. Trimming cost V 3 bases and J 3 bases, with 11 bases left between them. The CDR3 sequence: CASSLGPRSNEKLFF. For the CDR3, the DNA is TGTGCCAGCAGTTTGGGACCGAGGTCTAATGAAAAACTGTTTTTT.

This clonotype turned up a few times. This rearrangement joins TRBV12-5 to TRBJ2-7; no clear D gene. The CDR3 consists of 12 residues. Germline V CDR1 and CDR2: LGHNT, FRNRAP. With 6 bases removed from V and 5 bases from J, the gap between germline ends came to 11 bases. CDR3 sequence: CASGLEDHEQYF. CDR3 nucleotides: TGTGCTAGTGGGTTAGAGGACCACGAGCAGTACTTC.

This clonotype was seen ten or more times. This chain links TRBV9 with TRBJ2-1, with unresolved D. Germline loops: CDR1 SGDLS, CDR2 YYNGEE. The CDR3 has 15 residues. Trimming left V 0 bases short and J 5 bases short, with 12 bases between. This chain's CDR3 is CASSVGAASHNEQFF. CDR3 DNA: TGTGCCAGCAGCGTAGGCGCGGCCAGTCACAATGAGCAGTTCTTC.

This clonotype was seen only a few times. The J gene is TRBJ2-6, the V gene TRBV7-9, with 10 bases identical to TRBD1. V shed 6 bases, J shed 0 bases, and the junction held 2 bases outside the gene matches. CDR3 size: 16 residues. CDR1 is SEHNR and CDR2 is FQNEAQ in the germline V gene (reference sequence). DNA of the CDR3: TGTGCCAGCAGTCGGACAGGGGGCTCTGGGGCCAACGTCCTGACTTTC. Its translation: CASSRTGGSGANVLTF. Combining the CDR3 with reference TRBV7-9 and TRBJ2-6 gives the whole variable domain DTGVSQNPRHKITKRGQNVTFRCDPISEHNRLYWYRQTLGQGPEFLTYFQNEAQLEKSRLLSDRFSAERPKGSFSTLEIQRTEQGDSAMYLCASSRTGGSGANVLTFGAGSRLTVL.

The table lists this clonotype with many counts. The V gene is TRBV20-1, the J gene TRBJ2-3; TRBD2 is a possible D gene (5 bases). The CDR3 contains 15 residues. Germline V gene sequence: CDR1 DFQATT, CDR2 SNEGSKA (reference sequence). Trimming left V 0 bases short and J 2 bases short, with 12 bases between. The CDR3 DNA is TGCAGTGCTAGAGATCTTAGCGTCAACACAGATACGCAGTATTTT. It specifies CSARDLSVNTDTQYF.

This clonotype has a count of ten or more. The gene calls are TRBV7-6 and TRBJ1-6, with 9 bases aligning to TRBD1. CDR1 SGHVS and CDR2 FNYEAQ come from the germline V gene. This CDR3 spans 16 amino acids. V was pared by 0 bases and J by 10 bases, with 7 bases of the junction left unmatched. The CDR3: CASSLADRGIGSPLHF. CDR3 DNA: TGTGCCAGCAGCTTAGCGGACAGGGGTATAGGGTCACCCCTCCACTTT.

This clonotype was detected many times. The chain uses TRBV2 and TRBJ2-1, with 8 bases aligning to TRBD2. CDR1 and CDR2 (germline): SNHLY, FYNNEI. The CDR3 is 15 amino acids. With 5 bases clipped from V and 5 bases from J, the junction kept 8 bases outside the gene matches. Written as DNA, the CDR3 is TGTGCCAGCAGTTTGGCTCGGGGGGGACACAATGAGCAGTTCTTC. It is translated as CASSLARGGHNEQFF.